This is a list of T cell receptor beta chains from one sample in a study of OX40 agonist ivuxolimab in advanced cancers. Data came from immunoSEQ multiplex PCR; TCRdb stores just in-frame clones and leaves some out. The sample contains 70,000 or so clones, around 90% of which appear only once. Sequenced here: CD4+ or CD8+ T cells sorted from blood, sampled in a trial of the OX40 agonist ivuxolimab. These receptors originate from an adult with an advanced solid tumor such as melanoma, head and neck, liver or kidney cancer. CDR3s include the opening cysteine and the closing phenylalanine or tryptophan. D genes are given only for firm matches. Clone size is not always given. Where it is, it says once, few, many or a class for expanded clones.

CDR3 length	D gene	clone size	V gene	J gene	CDR3 protein	CDR3 DNA
12	-	-	TRBV28	TRBJ1-4	CASRQGREKLFF	TGTGCCAGCAGGCAGGGGCGGGAAAAACTGTTTTTT
14	TRBD2	-	TRBV5-5	TRBJ2-1	CASSFRLAPNEQFF	TGTGCCAGCAGCTTCAGACTAGCGCCTAATGAGCAGTTCTTC
17	TRBD2	-	TRBV5-1	TRBJ2-1	CASSFPTGTSPFNEQFF	TGCGCCAGCAGCTTCCCAACCGGGACTAGTCCCTTCAATGAGCAGTTCTTC
14	-	-	TRBV27	TRBJ2-5	CASSHRQTEETQYF	TGTGCCAGCAGTCACAGACAGACCGAAGAGACCCAGTACTTC
14	TRBD1	-	TRBV9	TRBJ2-4	CASGTGLAKNIQYF	TGTGCCAGCGGGACAGGGCTAGCCAAAAACATTCAGTACTTC
14	-	-	TRBV10-1	TRBJ1-2	CASSPAGETYGYTF	TGCGCCAGCAGTCCTGCGGGGGAGACATATGGCTACACCTTC
15	-	-	TRBV5-6	TRBJ1-1	CASSRYRGVNTEAFF	TGTGCCAGCAGCCGTTATAGGGGGGTTAACACTGAAGCTTTCTTT
13	-	-	TRBV4-1	TRBJ1-1	CASSRAVNTEAFF	TGCGCCAGCAGCCGGGCTGTGAACACTGAAGCTTTCTTT
12	-	-	TRBV29-1	TRBJ1-2	CSVEGLLSGYTF	TGCAGCGTTGAGGGCCTCCTGAGTGGCTACACCTTC
13	-	-	TRBV30	TRBJ1-2	CAWSVEGFYGYTF	TGTGCCTGGAGTGTAGAGGGGTTCTATGGCTACACCTTC
13	-	-	TRBV7-3	TRBJ1-1	CASSSKGGTEAFF	TGTGCCAGCAGCTCCAAGGGTGGCACTGAAGCTTTCTTT
14	-	-	TRBV27	TRBJ2-2	CASSHGSPAGELFF	TGTGCCAGCAGCCACGGGTCTCCCGCCGGGGAGCTGTTTTTT
13	-	-	TRBV7-3	TRBJ2-1	CASSSGTHNEQFF	TGTGCCAGCAGCTCCGGGACCCACAATGAGCAGTTCTTC
16	TRBD2	-	TRBV9	TRBJ2-5	CASSTGLAGKGETQYF	TGTGCCAGCAGCACGGGACTAGCGGGAAAAGGAGAGACCCAGTACTTC
15	TRBD1	-	TRBV2	TRBJ2-2	CASSGGQGNTGELFF	TGTGCCAGCAGTGGTGGACAGGGAAACACCGGGGAGCTGTTTTTT
12	-	-	TRBV5-4	TRBJ2-1	CASSLEGREQFF	TGTGCCAGCAGCTTGGAAGGGAGAGAGCAGTTCTTC
14	-	-	TRBV11-3	TRBJ2-2	CASSSDRMFGELFF	TGTGCCAGCAGCTCCGACAGGATGTTCGGGGAGCTGTTTTTT
13	-	-	TRBV6-1	TRBJ2-5	CASNRGREETQYF	TGTGCCAGCAACAGGGGGAGGGAAGAGACCCAGTACTTC
15	TRBD1	-	TRBV6-6	TRBJ1-1	CASSSQRQGRGSGFF	TGTGCCAGCAGTTCCCAAAGACAGGGGCGAGGGAGCGGTTTCTTT
15	TRBD2	-	TRBV7-3	TRBJ2-2	CASSPGGVRAGELFF	TGTGCCAGCAGCCCCGGGGGGGTCCGGGCCGGGGAGCTGTTTTTT
15	TRBD2	-	TRBV13	TRBJ2-2	CASSFGLADTGELFF	TGTGCCAGCAGCTTTGGACTAGCGGACACCGGGGAGCTGTTTTTT
14	TRBD1	-	TRBV13	TRBJ2-2	CATRVTGATGELFF	TGTGCCACACGAGTTACAGGGGCAACCGGGGAGCTGTTTTTT
18	-	-	TRBV12-5	TRBJ2-6	CASGCANAGQSRANVLTF	TGTGCTAGTGGTTGCGCCAATGCAGGACAAAGTCGGGCCAACGTCCTGACTTTC
15	-	once	TRBV28	TRBJ2-6	CASSLGGAGANVLTF	TGTGCCAGCAGTTTGGGGGGCGCTGGGGCCAACGTCCTGACTTTC
15	TRBD2	-	TRBV5-1	TRBJ2-1	CASSSSGSNYNEQFF	TGCGCCAGCAGCTCTAGCGGGAGTAACTACAATGAGCAGTTCTTC
15	TRBD1	-	TRBV6-6	TRBJ1-2	CASRPTQGVGYGYTF	TGTGCCAGCAGGCCAACTCAGGGGGTCGGCTATGGCTACACCTTC
13	TRBD1	-	TRBV29-1	TRBJ2-1	CSVGQGAYNEQFF	TGCAGCGTCGGACAGGGGGCCTACAATGAGCAGTTCTTC
15	-	-	TRBV4-1	TRBJ2-1	CASSQASGSYDEQFF	TGCGCCAGCAGCCAAGCTTCGGGGTCCTATGATGAGCAGTTCTTC
16	TRBD1	-	TRBV4-2	TRBJ1-4	CASSQEGQGAFEKLFF	TGTGCCAGCAGCCAAGAGGGGCAGGGGGCGTTTGAAAAACTGTTTTTT
14	TRBD1	-	TRBV10-1	TRBJ2-2	CASSVDRGTGELFF	TGCGCCAGCAGTGTCGACAGGGGCACCGGGGAGCTGTTTTTT
14	-	few	TRBV6-6	TRBJ1-5	CASNPAFQEQPQHF	TGTGCCAGCAATCCCGCGTTCCAAGAGCAGCCCCAGCATTTT
15	-	-	TRBV7-2	TRBJ2-5	CASSLSGRAPETQYF	TGTGCCAGCAGCTTATCAGGGCGAGCACCAGAGACCCAGTACTTC
15	TRBD2	-	TRBV18	TRBJ2-7	CASSSGLAGSYEQYF	TGTGCCAGCTCGTCCGGACTAGCGGGATCCTACGAGCAGTACTTC
14	TRBD1	-	TRBV2	TRBJ2-7	CASRPRDRVDEQYF	TGTGCCAGCAGGCCCCGGGACAGGGTCGACGAGCAGTACTTC
15	TRBD1	-	TRBV11-2	TRBJ2-2	CASSRNRGNTGELFF	TGTGCCAGCAGCAGAAACAGGGGGAACACCGGGGAGCTGTTTTTT